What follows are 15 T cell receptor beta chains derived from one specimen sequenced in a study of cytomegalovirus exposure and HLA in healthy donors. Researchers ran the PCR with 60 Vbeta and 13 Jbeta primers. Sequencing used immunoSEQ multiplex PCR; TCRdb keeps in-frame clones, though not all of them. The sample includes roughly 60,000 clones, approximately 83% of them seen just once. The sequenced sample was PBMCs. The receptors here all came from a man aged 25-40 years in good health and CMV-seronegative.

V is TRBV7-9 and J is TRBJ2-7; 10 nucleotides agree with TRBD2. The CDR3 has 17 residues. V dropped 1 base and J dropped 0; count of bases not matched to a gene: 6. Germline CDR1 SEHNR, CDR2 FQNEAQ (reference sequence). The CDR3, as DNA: TGTGCCAGCAGCTTAGGTTGGGGACTAGCGAGCTCCTACGAGCAGTACTTC. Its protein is CASSLGWGLASSYEQYF.

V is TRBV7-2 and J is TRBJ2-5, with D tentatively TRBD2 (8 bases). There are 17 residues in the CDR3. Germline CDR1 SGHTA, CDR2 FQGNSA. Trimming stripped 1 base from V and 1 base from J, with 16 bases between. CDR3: CASSLGGGGGRQETQYF. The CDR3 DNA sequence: TGTGCCAGCAGCTTAGGAGGGGGCGGGGGGCGCCAAGAGACCCAGTACTTC.

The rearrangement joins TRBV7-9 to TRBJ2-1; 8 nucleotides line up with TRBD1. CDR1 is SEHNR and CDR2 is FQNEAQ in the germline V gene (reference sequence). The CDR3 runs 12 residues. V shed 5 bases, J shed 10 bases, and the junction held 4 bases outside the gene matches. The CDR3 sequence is CASSPRTGEQFF. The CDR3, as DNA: TGTGCCAGCAGCCCAAGGACAGGGGAGCAGTTCTTC.

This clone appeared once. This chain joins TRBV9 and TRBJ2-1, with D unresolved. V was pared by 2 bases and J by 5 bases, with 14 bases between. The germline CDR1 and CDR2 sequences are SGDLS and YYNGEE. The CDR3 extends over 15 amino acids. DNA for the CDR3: TGTGCCAGCAGCGTCAGTATCCAAACGAACAATGAGCAGTTCTTC. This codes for CASSVSIQTNNEQFF.

The CDR3 nucleotides read TGTGCCAGCAGCGCAGGGACAGGGAGGCTACAAGAGACCCAGTACTTC. Residues: CASSAGTGRLQETQYF. The genes are TRBV11-3 and TRBJ2-5, with 9 bases matching TRBD1. The CDR3 runs to 16 residues. Germline loops: CDR1 SGHNT, CDR2 YENEEA. Losses at the gene ends were 5 bases for V and 2 bases for J; bases not matched to a gene: 9.

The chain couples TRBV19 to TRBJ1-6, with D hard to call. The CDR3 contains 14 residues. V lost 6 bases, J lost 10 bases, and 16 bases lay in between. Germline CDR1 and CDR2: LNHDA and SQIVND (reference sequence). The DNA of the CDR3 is TGTGCCAGTAGAGTGGCGGGTGTACGGTCACCCCTCCACTTT. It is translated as CASRVAGVRSPLHF.

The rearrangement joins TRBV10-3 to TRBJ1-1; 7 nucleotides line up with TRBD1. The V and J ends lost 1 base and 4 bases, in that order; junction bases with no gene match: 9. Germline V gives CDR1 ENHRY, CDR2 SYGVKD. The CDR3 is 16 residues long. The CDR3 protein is CAISELRGRESTEAFF. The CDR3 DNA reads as TGTGCCATCAGTGAGTTAAGGGGGCGAGAGAGCACTGAAGCTTTCTTT.

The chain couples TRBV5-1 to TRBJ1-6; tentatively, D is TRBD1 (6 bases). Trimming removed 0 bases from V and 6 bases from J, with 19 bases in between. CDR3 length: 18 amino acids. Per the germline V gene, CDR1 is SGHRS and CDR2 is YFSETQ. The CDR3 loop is CASSLAPPSQGSNSPLHF. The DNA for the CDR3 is TGCGCCAGCAGCTTGGCCCCCCCCTCACAGGGTTCTAATTCACCCCTCCACTTT.

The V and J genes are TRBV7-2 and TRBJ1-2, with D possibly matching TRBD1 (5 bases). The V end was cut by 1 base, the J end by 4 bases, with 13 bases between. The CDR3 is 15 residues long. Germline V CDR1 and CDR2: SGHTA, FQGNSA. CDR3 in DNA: TGTGCCAGCAGCTTAGGGGGGGAATTCTCCTATGGCTACACCTTC. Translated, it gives CASSLGGEFSYGYTF. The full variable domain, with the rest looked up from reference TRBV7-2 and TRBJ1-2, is GAGVSQSPSNKVTEKGKDVELRCDPISGHTALYWYRQSLGQGLEFLIYFQGNSAPDKSGLPSDRFSAERTGGSVSTLTIQRTQQEDSAVYLCASSLGGEFSYGYTFGSGTRLTVV.

This CDR3 is CASSAQGGNSPLHF. In DNA, the CDR3 is TGTGCCAGCAGCGCACAGGGGGGGAATTCACCCCTCCACTTT. The gene calls are TRBV9 and TRBJ1-6, with 8 nucleotides matching TRBD1. This CDR3 contains 14 residues. Germline CDR1 and CDR2: SGDLS and YYNGEE. The V segment lost 3 bases and the J segment 7 bases; nucleotides outside the gene matches: 3.

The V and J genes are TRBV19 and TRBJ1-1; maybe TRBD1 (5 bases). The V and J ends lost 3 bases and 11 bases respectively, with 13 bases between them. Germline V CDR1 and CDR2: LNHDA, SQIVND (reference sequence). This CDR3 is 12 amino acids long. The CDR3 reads CASSIGGGEAFF. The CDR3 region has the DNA TGTGCCAGTAGTATTGGGGGAGGGGAGGCTTTCTTT.

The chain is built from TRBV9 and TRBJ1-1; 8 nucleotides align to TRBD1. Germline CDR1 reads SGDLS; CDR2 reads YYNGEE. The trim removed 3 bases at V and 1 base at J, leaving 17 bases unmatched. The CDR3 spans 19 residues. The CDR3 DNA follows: TGTGCCAGCAGCGCTTCCCCCGGACAGGGCCAATACGCGAACACTGAAGCTTTCTTT. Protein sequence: CASSASPGQGQYANTEAFF. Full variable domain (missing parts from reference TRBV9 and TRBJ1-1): DSGVTQTPKHLITATGQRVTLRCSPRSGDLSVYWYQQSLDQGLQFLIQYYNGEERAKGNILERFSAQQFPDLHSELNLSSLELGDSALYFCASSASPGQGQYANTEAFFGQGTRLTVV.

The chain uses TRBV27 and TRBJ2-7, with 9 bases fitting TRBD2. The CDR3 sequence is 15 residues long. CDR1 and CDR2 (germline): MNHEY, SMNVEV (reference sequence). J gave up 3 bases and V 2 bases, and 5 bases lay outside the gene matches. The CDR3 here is CASSLLAGRDYEQYF. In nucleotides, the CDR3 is TGTGCCAGCAGTTTACTAGCGGGGAGGGACTACGAGCAGTACTTC.

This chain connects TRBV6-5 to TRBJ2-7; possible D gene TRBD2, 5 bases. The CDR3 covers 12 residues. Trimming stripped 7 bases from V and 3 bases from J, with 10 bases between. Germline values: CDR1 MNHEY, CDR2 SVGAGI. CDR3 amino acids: CASTNRGYEQYF. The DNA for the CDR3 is TGTGCCAGCACCAATCGGGGCTACGAGCAGTACTTC.

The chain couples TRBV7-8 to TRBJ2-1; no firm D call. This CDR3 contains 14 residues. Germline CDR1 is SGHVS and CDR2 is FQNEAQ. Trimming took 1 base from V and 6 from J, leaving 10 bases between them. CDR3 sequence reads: CASSLGWRINEQFF. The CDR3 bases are TGTGCCAGCAGCTTAGGGTGGCGGATCAATGAGCAGTTCTTC.